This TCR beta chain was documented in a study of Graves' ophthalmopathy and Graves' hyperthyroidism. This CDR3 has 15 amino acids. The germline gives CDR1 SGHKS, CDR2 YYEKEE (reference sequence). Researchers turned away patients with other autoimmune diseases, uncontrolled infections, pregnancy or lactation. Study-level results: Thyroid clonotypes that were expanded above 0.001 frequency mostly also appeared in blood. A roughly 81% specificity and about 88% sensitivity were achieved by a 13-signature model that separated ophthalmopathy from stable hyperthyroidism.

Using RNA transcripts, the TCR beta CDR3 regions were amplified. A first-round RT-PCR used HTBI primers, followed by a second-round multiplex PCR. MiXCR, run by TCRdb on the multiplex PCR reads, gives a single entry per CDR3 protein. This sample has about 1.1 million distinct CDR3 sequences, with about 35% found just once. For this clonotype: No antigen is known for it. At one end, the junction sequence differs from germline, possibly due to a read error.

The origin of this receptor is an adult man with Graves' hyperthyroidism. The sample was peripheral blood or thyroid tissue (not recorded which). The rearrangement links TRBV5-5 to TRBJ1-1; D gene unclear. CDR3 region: CASSQEIAGNTEAFF. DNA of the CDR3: TGCGCCAGCAGCCAAGAAATAGCGGGAAACACTGAAGCTTTCTTT.